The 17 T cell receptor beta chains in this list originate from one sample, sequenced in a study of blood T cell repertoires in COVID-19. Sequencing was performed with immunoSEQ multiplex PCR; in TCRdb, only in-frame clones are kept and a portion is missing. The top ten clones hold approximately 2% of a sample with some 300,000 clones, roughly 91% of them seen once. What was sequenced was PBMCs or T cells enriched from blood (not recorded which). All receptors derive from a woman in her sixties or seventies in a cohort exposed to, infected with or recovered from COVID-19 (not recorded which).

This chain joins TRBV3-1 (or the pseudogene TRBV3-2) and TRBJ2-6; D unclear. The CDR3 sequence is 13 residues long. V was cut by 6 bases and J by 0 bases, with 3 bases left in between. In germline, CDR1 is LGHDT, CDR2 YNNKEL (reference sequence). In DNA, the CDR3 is TGTGCCAGCAGATACTCTGGGGCCAACGTCCTGACTTTC. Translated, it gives CASRYSGANVLTF.

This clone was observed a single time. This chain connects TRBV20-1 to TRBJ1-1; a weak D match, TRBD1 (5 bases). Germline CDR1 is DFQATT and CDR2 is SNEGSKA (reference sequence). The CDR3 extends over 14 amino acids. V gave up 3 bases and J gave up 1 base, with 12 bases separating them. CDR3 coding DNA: TGCAGTGCTAGTCCCGGACACCGGAACACTGAAGCTTTCTTT. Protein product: CSASPGHRNTEAFF.

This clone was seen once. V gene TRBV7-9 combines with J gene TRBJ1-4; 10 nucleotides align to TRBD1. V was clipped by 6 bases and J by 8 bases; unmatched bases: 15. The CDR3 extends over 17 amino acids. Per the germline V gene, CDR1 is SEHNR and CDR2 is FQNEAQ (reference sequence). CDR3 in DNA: TGTGCCAGCAGACCGGGACAGGGGTTTTTCACCCAGGAAAAACTGTTTTTT. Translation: CASRPGQGFFTQEKLFF.

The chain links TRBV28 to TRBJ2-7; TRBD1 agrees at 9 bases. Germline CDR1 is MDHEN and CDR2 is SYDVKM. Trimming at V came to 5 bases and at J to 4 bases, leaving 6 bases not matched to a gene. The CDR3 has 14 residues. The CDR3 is CASSPGTGWYEQYF. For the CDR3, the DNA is TGTGCCAGCAGTCCTGGGACAGGGTGGTACGAGCAGTACTTC. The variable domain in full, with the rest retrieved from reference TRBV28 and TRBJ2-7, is DVKVTQSSRYLVKRTGEKVFLECVQDMDHENMFWYRQDPGLGLRLIYFSYDVKMKEKGDIPEGYSVSREKKERFSLILESASTNQTSMYLCASSPGTGWYEQYFGPGTRLTVT.

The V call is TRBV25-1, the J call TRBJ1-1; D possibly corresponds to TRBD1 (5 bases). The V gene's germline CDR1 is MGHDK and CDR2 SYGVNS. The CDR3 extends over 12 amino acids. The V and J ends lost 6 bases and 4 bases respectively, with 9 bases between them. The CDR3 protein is CASRGQTTEAFF. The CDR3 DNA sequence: TGTGCCAGCAGGGGGCAGACCACTGAAGCTTTCTTT.

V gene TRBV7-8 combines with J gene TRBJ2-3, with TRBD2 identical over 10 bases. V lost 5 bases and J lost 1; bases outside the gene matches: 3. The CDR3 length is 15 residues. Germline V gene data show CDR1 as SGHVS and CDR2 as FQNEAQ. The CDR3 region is CASSRAGGGTDTQYF. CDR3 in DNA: TGTGCCAGCAGCCGAGCGGGAGGGGGCACAGATACGCAGTATTTT.

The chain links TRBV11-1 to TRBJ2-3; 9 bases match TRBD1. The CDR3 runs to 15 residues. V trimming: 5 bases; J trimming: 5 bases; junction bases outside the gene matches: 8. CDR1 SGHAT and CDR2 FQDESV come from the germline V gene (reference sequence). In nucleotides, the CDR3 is TGTGCCAGCAGCAGACGGACAGGGGTTGAAGATACGCAGTATTTT. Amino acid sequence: CASSRRTGVEDTQYF.

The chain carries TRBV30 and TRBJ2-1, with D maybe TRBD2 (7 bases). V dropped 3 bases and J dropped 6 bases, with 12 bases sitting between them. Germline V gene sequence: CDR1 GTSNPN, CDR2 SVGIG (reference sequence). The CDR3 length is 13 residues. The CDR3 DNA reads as TGTGCCTGGAGGGGGGGGGCCCTCAATGAGCAGTTCTTC. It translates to CAWRGGALNEQFF. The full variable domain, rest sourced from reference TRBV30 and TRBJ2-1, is SQTIHQWPATLVQPVGSPLSLECTVEGTSNPNLYWYRQAAGRGLQLLFYSVGIGQISSEVPQNLSASRPQDRQFILSSKKLLLSDSGFYLCAWRGGALNEQFFGPGTRLTVL.

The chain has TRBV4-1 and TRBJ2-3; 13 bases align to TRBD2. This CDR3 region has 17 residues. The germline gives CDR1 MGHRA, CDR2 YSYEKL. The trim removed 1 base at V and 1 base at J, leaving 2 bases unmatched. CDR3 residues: CASSQVGLAGGTDTQYF. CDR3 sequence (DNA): TGCGCCAGCAGCCAAGTAGGACTAGCGGGAGGCACAGATACGCAGTATTTT.

The CDR3 DNA follows: TGTGCCAGCAGCCCTGGACAGGGGGCGTCGTCTTATAATTCACCCCTCCACTTT. It encodes CASSPGQGASSYNSPLHF. The chain has TRBV9 and TRBJ1-6; TRBD1 matches at 11 bases. Germline V CDR1 and CDR2: SGDLS, YYNGEE. The CDR3 totals 18 residues. The trim removed 4 bases at V and 4 bases at J, leaving 10 bases unmatched.

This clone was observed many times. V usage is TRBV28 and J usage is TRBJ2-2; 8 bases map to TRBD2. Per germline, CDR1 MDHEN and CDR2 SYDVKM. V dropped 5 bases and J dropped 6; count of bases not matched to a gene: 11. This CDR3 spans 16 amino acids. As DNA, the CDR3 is TGTGCCAGCAGTCCTACTCGGGGGGGGCCCCCCGGGGAGCTGTTTTTT. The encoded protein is CASSPTRGGPPGELFF.

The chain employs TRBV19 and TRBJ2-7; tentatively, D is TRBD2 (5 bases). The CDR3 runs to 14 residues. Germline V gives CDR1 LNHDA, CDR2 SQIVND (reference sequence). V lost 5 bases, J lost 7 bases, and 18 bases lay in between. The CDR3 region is CASSHLAPRGEQYF. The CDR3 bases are TGTGCCAGTAGTCACCTAGCCCCCAGAGGGGAGCAGTACTTC.

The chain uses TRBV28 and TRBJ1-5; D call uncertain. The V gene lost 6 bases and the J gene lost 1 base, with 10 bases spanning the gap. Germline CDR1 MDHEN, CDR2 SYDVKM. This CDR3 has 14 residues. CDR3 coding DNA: TGTGCCAGCAGCTCCCCGGGGAGCAATCAGCCCCAGCATTTT. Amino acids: CASSSPGSNQPQHF.

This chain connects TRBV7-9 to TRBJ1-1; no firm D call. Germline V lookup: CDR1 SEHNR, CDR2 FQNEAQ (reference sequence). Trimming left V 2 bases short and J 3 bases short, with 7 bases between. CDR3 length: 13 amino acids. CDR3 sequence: CASSLIRDTEAFF. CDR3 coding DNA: TGTGCCAGCAGCTTAATCCGGGACACTGAAGCTTTCTTT.

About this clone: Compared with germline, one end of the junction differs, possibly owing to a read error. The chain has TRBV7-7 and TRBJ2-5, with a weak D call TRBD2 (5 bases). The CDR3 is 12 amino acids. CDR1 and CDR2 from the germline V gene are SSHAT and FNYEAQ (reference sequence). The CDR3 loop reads CASSLAGGTQYF. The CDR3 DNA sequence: TGTGCTAGCAGCCTAGCTGGAGGGACCCAGTACTTC.

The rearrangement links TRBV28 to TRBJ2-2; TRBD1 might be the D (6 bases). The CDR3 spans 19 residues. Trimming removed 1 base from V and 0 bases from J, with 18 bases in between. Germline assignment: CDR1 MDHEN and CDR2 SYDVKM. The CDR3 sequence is CASSLFPTGQTANTGELFF. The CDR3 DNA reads TGTGCCAGCAGTTTATTCCCAACAGGACAGACAGCGAACACCGGGGAGCTGTTTTTT.

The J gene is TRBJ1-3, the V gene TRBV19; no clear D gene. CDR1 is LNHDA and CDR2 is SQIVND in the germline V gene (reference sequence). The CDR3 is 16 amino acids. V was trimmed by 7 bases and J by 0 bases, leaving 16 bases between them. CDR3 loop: CASTSMAVSSGNTIYF. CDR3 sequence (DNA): TGTGCCAGTACCTCTATGGCGGTAAGCTCTGGAAACACCATATATTTT.